This T cell receptor (beta chain) was observed in a study of T cells in Graves' hyperthyroidism and ophthalmopathy. The study's findings and limits: Most thyroid-expanded clonotypes above 0.001 were also found in blood. Ophthalmopathy stood apart from stable hyperthyroidism in a 13 V-J model.

CDR3 size: 16 residues. V shed 0 bases and J 7 bases; nucleotides not matched to a gene: 8. The V gene's germline CDR1 is SGHRS and CDR2 YFSETQ. Researchers took RNA transcripts and amplified the TCR beta CDR3 regions from them. Primed by the HTBI set, a first-round RT-PCR was run on the TCR CDR3. TCRdb used MiXCR to reprocess the multiplex PCR reads, holding one entry per CDR3 protein. The sample records about 400,000 distinct CDR3 sequences, around an eighth being singletons. This clonotype appeared many times. No antigen is known for it. Source material: blood. This clonotype was obtained from a man aged 50-60 years with Graves' ophthalmopathy. The chain joins TRBV5-1 to TRBJ2-1; TRBD2 agrees at 9 bases. CDR3 loop: CASSLGGGRAENEQFF. CDR3 DNA sequence: TGCGCCAGCAGCTTGGGCGGCGGGAGGGCCGAAAATGAGCAGTTCTTC. Combining the CDR3 with reference TRBV5-1 and TRBJ2-1 gives the whole variable domain KAGVTQTPRYLIKTRGQQVTLSCSPISGHRSVSWYQQTPGQGLQFLFEYFSETQRNKGNFPGRFSGRQFSNSRSEMNVSTLELGDSALYLCASSLGGGRAENEQFFGPGTRLTVL.